The 30 T cell receptor beta chains below come from one sample, sequenced in a study of shared clonotypes between healthy human individuals (dated by TCRdb to about 2020). Receptor libraries were prepared by the immunoSEQ multiplex PCR assay. Not all clones reach the TCRdb copy of this immuneACCESS table, which keeps in-frame sequences only. Checked studies attribute under half of the gap to unresolved V genes and leave the rest unexplained. In all, the sample holds 330,000 or so clones, and around 72% of those were seen once. The ten largest clones represent approximately 10% of the sample. The sequencing input was memory CD4+ T cells sorted from blood. The cell subset or site label of this sample denotes: CD45RA-negative fraction. The receptors were gathered from a man aged 25-45 years in good health.

The gene calls are TRBV7-9 and TRBJ2-3; 13 nucleotides agree with TRBD2. V gave up 5 bases and J gave up 15 bases; unmatched junction bases: 8. Per the germline V gene, CDR1 is SEHNR and CDR2 is FQNEAQ (reference sequence). This CDR3 has 13 residues. CDR3 protein: CASSPGTSGKVYF. CDR3 sequence (DNA): TGTGCCAGCAGCCCCGGGACTAGCGGGAAGGTTTATTTT. The complete variable domain, with remaining parts taken from reference TRBV7-9 and TRBJ2-3, reads DTGVSQNPRHKITKRGQNVTFRCDPISEHNRLYWYRQTLGQGPEFLTYFQNEAQLEKSRLLSDRFSAERPKGSFSTLEIQRTEQGDSAMYLCASSPGTSGKVYFGPGTRLTVL.

This clone was recorded only once. CDR3 nucleotides: TGTGCCATCAGTGAGTTGGACCCTTTCTCCTACAATGAGCAGTTCTTC. Its protein product is CAISELDPFSYNEQFF. This chain joins TRBV10-3 and TRBJ2-1; no definite D call. V lost 1 base and J lost 0, with 10 bases in between. This CDR3 contains 16 residues. Germline V CDR1 and CDR2: ENHRY, SYGVKD.

The chain combines TRBV2 with TRBJ1-1; no firm D call. The CDR3 covers 12 residues. V lost 4 bases to trimming and J lost 3 bases, with 6 bases between them. Germline lookup yields CDR1 SNHLY and CDR2 FYNNEI. DNA for the CDR3: TGTGCCAGCAGTGGGGCTGACACTGAAGCTTTCTTT. Its translation is CASSGADTEAFF.

The gene calls are TRBV7-2 and TRBJ2-7; 11 bases map to TRBD2. The CDR3 totals 14 residues. Trimming took 4 bases from V and 3 from J; bases not matched to a gene: 2. CDR1 SGHTA and CDR2 FQGNSA come from the germline V gene. CDR3: CASSYTSGSYEQYF. Written as DNA, the CDR3 is TGTGCCAGCAGCTACACTAGCGGGAGCTACGAGCAGTACTTC.

This clone occurred many times. The J gene is TRBJ2-2, the V gene TRBV7-2; weak D call: TRBD2 (6 bases). Trimming stripped 3 bases from V and 5 bases from J, with 16 bases between. The CDR3 has 16 residues. The germline gives CDR1 SGHTA, CDR2 FQGNSA. CDR3 in amino acids: CASSFLSAGRTGELFF. CDR3 DNA: TGTGCCAGCAGCTTTCTTTCAGCGGGTAGAACCGGGGAGCTGTTTTTT. The full variable domain, in which reference TRBV7-2 and TRBJ2-2 provide the parts outside the CDR3, is GAGVSQSPSNKVTEKGKDVELRCDPISGHTALYWYRQSLGQGLEFLIYFQGNSAPDKSGLPSDRFSAERTGGSVSTLTIQRTQQEDSAVYLCASSFLSAGRTGELFFGEGSRLTVL.

This clone showed up just once. As DNA, the CDR3 is TGTGCCACCTCGAGTAGGGGGCATGAAAAACTGTTTTTT. Translated: CATSSRGHEKLFF. The chain links TRBV6-1 to TRBJ1-4; 7 nucleotides align to TRBD1. Germline assignment: CDR1 MNHNS and CDR2 SASEGT. Unmatched junction bases numbered 8, after V lost 10 bases and J lost 6 bases. The CDR3 sequence is 13 residues long.

This clone was detected a few times. The rearrangement joins TRBV18 to TRBJ1-1; D unclear. This CDR3 comprises 14 residues. Trimming removed 3 bases at V and 2 bases at J, with 10 bases between. Germline CDR1 KGHSH, CDR2 LQKENI. As DNA, the CDR3 is TGTGCCAGCTCACCTAGCGGGTATAACACTGAAGCTTTCTTT. This gives the protein CASSPSGYNTEAFF.

The CDR3, as DNA: TGTGCCAGCAGCTCGACAGGACAAGAGACCCAGTACTTC. It translates to CASSSTGQETQYF. The chain is built from TRBV7-3 and TRBJ2-5, with D maybe TRBD1 (6 bases). Between the trimmed V and J ends, which lost 4 bases and 2 bases, there was a span of 8 bases. CDR3 length: 13 amino acids. The V gene's germline CDR1 is SGHTA and CDR2 FQGTGA.

The chain combines TRBV28 with TRBJ1-1, with 12 bases fitting TRBD1. Trimming removed 6 bases from V and 3 bases from J; junction bases left unmatched: 14. Germline CDR1 and CDR2: MDHEN and SYDVKM. The CDR3 loop spans 18 amino acids. CDR3: CASSSRRDRGRADTEAFF. The CDR3 DNA reads TGTGCCAGCAGCTCTCGCCGGGACAGGGGGCGGGCGGACACTGAAGCTTTCTTT.

The genes are TRBV5-1 and TRBJ1-1; D call uncertain. V dropped 1 base and J dropped 1 base, with 5 bases sitting between them. CDR3 size: 13 residues. Germline-derived CDR1 and CDR2 are SGHRS and YFSETQ. The CDR3 loop reads CASSLYPNTEAFF. As DNA, the CDR3 is TGCGCCAGCAGCTTGTACCCGAACACTGAAGCTTTCTTT.

This clone has just a few counts. The chain carries TRBV11-2 and TRBJ1-6, with a weak D call TRBD1 (5 bases). Germline V gene sequence: CDR1 SGHAT, CDR2 FQNNGV. CDR3 length: 14 residues. V lost 2 bases and J 10 bases, leaving 12 bases between the germline ends. The chain's CDR3 is CASSLTGFSSPLHF. CDR3 DNA: TGTGCCAGCAGCTTAACAGGCTTTAGCTCACCCCTCCACTTT.

The chain recombines TRBV9 with TRBJ2-7; tentative D call: TRBD1 (6 bases). V lost 0 bases and J 2 bases, leaving 9 bases between the germline ends. Germline V gene data show CDR1 as SGDLS and CDR2 as YYNGEE. This CDR3 spans 14 amino acids. The CDR3 loop is CASSVAGVAYEQYF. As DNA, the CDR3 is TGTGCCAGCAGCGTAGCAGGGGTAGCCTACGAGCAGTACTTC.

The rearrangement joins TRBV5-1 to TRBJ1-1, with TRBD1 identical over 7 bases. Germline CDR1 and CDR2: SGHRS and YFSETQ. The CDR3 has 15 residues. V was pared by 0 bases and J by 4 bases, with 6 bases of the junction left unmatched. In nucleotides, the CDR3 is TGCGCCAGCAGCTTGGAGTCAGGGGGTCGCACTGAAGCTTTCTTT. As protein: CASSLESGGRTEAFF.

In nucleotides, the CDR3 is TGTGCCAGCAGTTACCGGACAGGGAACGGAAACACCATATATTTT. As protein: CASSYRTGNGNTIYF. V gene TRBV6-6 combines with J gene TRBJ1-3; 8 bases match TRBD1. The V gene's germline CDR1 is MNHNY and CDR2 SVGAGI (reference sequence). The CDR3 has 15 residues. V shed 2 bases, J shed 4 bases, and the junction held 4 bases outside the gene matches.

This chain joins TRBV6-5 and TRBJ2-5; D call uncertain. Germline CDR1 reads MNHEY; CDR2 reads SVGAGI. The CDR3 covers 12 residues. V was clipped by 0 bases and J by 5 bases, with 4 bases between them. CDR3 loop: CASSYSMETQYF. The CDR3 bases are TGTGCCAGCAGTTACTCGATGGAGACCCAGTACTTC.

J is TRBJ2-4 and V is TRBV27; D gene unclear. From germline, CDR1 is MNHEY and CDR2 SMNVEV (reference sequence). V dropped 3 bases and J dropped 0 bases, with 18 bases sitting between them. The CDR3 is 18 residues long. The CDR3 DNA is TGTGCCAGCAGTTTGCCCGGTGAGCTGAAACTAGCCAAAAACATTCAGTACTTC. Translation gives CASSLPGELKLAKNIQYF.

To note about this clone: It may be a read error: a sequence one base away is much more abundant. Other DNA variants within this sample encode the same CDR3. CDR3 loop: CASSLDYEQYF. The CDR3 DNA sequence: TGTGCCAGCAGCTTGGACTACGAGCAGTACTTC. The chain carries TRBV5-6 and TRBJ2-7, with D unclear. In germline, CDR1 is SGHDT, CDR2 YYEEEE. There are 11 residues in the CDR3. The ends were cut back, 0 bases at V and 3 bases at J, with 1 base in the middle. The complete variable domain, with remaining parts taken from reference TRBV5-6 and TRBJ2-7, reads DAGVTQSPTHLIKTRGQQVTLRCSPKSGHDTVSWYQQALGQGPQFIFQYYEEEERQRGNFPDRFSGHQFPNYSSELNVNALLLGDSALYLCASSLDYEQYFGPGTRLTVT.

The gene calls are TRBV6-1 and TRBJ2-7, with D hard to call. The V and J ends lost 4 bases and 4 bases respectively, with 11 bases between them. Germline V gene sequence: CDR1 MNHNS, CDR2 SASEGT. The CDR3 totals 13 residues. The CDR3 DNA reads TGTGCCAGCAGTGCAGCCCCCGCTTACGAGCAGTACTTC. Its protein product is CASSAAPAYEQYF.

This chain joins TRBV14 and TRBJ1-1; no reliable D call. Germline CDR1 is SGHDN and CDR2 is FVKESK. V was cut by 4 bases and J by 1 base, with 13 bases left in between. This CDR3 is 15 amino acids long. CDR3 loop: CASSRRPTANTEAFF. The CDR3 DNA is TGTGCCAGCAGCCGCCGTCCGACGGCGAACACTGAAGCTTTCTTT.

This chain connects TRBV11-3 to TRBJ1-1; a possible D gene is TRBD1 (5 bases). Germline loops: CDR1 SGHNT, CDR2 YENEEA. The V end lost 1 base, the J end lost 1 base, and 13 bases lay between the germline ends. This CDR3 region has 16 residues. CDR3 amino acids: CASSLALGAGNTEAFF. The CDR3 DNA follows: TGTGCCAGCAGCTTAGCGCTCGGGGCTGGGAACACTGAAGCTTTCTTT.

The chain carries TRBV14 and TRBJ2-1, with D perhaps matching TRBD1 (6 bases). Trimming took off 2 bases at V and 0 bases at J, with 11 bases between the two ends. The CDR3 has 16 residues. Germline lookup yields CDR1 SGHDN and CDR2 FVKESK. CDR3 coding DNA: TGTGCCAGCAGCCAACTGGGGACATTCTCCTACAATGAGCAGTTCTTC. It translates to CASSQLGTFSYNEQFF.

This chain connects TRBV16 to TRBJ2-7; D is unclear. V was trimmed by 4 bases and J by 0 bases, leaving 16 bases between them. The germline CDR1 and CDR2 sequences are KGHSY and FQNENV. This CDR3 contains 16 residues. CDR3 residues: CASSPQTSPSSYEQYF. In DNA form, the CDR3 reads TGTGCCAGCAGCCCACAGACCTCACCCAGCTCCTACGAGCAGTACTTC.

This rearrangement joins TRBV4-3 to TRBJ2-7; a possible D gene is TRBD2 (6 bases). Germline values: CDR1 LGHNA, CDR2 YSLEER. The CDR3 has 14 residues. Deletions cut 0 bases from V and 4 bases from J, with 10 bases between. CDR3 region: CASSQETRNYEQYF. DNA for the CDR3: TGCGCCAGCAGCCAAGAGACTAGGAATTACGAGCAGTACTTC.

This clone was counted a few times. The CDR3 is CASSLGGGSTEQFF. CDR3 coding DNA: TGTGCCAGCAGCTTAGGGGGCGGAAGTACGGAGCAGTTCTTC. The J gene is TRBJ2-1, the V gene TRBV7-2; D may be TRBD1 (5 bases). CDR3 length: 14 amino acids. V lost 1 base and J lost 10, with 14 bases in between. Germline CDR1 is SGHTA and CDR2 is FQGNSA.

The CDR3 protein is CALASGGNYGYTF. CDR3 nucleotides: TGTGCCTTGGCGTCAGGGGGAAATTATGGCTACACCTTC. The rearrangement uses TRBV28 and TRBJ1-2; 7 bases map to TRBD1. Trimming took 11 bases from V and 5 from J; bases not matched to a gene: 11. The CDR3 extends over 13 amino acids. Germline V gives CDR1 MDHEN, CDR2 SYDVKM.

This clone was seen only once. This chain uses TRBV10-1 with TRBJ2-5; 11 bases agree with TRBD1. J gave up 5 bases and V 5 bases, and 1 base lay outside the gene matches. Looked up from germline, CDR1 is WNHNN and CDR2 is SYGVQD (reference sequence). This CDR3 region has 13 residues. CDR3 DNA: TGCGCCAGCAGTTGGGACAGGGGGGAGACCCAGTACTTC. This sequence encodes CASSWDRGETQYF.

The chain carries TRBV20-1 and TRBJ2-7; perhaps TRBD2 as D (6 bases). This CDR3 spans 11 amino acids. In germline, CDR1 is DFQATT, CDR2 SNEGSKA (reference sequence). Trimming left V 6 bases short and J 3 bases short, with 9 bases between. The CDR3 loop reads CSALSGYEQYF. For the CDR3, the DNA is TGCAGTGCCCTTAGCGGCTACGAGCAGTACTTC.

This clone was seen more than once but under ten times. The chain joins TRBV19 to TRBJ2-6; 12 bases align to TRBD1. Germline loops: CDR1 LNHDA, CDR2 SQIVND (reference sequence). The CDR3 spans 18 residues. With 7 bases clipped from V and 2 bases from J, the junction kept 9 bases outside the gene matches. The CDR3 region is CASNLGQGALAGANVLTF. CDR3 DNA: TGTGCCAGTAATTTGGGACAGGGGGCTTTGGCTGGGGCCAACGTCCTGACTTTC.

This clone has only one observation. This chain joins TRBV5-6 and TRBJ2-7, with D maybe TRBD1 (5 bases). Trimming left V 0 bases short and J 6 bases short, with 19 bases between. Germline CDR1 is SGHDT and CDR2 is YYEEEE. This CDR3 is 16 amino acids long. Here the CDR3 DNA reads TGTGCCAGCAGCTTGGGTCAGGGTCTGGCCCTGGGCGAGCAGTACTTC. Translation: CASSLGQGLALGEQYF.

Only a few counts were recorded for this clone. The chain couples TRBV6-1 to TRBJ1-5; maybe TRBD1 (5 bases). The V end was cut by 1 base, the J end by 9 bases, with 19 bases between. Germline CDR1 and CDR2: MNHNS and SASEGT. The CDR3 is made up of 16 amino acids. The CDR3 DNA follows: TGTGCCAGCAGTGAAGGGGTGGACGGGACGGCATGGCCCCAGCATTTT. As protein: CASSEGVDGTAWPQHF.